This TCR beta chain originates from a study of shared clonotypes between healthy human individuals. About this clone itself: The antigen remains undetermined.

Study-wide findings and caveats: A reduction in generation probabilities was seen for non-shared clonotypes relative to those shared by all four donors.

The naive CD8 fraction comprised CD45RO-negative cells positively selected for CCR7 and excluded terminally differentiated effector memory CD45RA+ cells. Libraries were prepared by immunoSEQ multiplex PCR; TCRdb keeps only in-frame clonotypes and omits some of them. The repertoire has around 2.1 million clones, 85% to 95% of them found once; the top ten carry around 1.7%. The sample taken for sequencing was naive CD8+ T cells from PBMCs. The origin of this receptor is a young man in good health. Some clones in this sample may be carry-over from other donors' samples.

In nucleotides, the CDR3 is TGTGCCAGCACCCTAGGGCGGTCTTTCTATGGCTACACCTTC. Encoded protein: CASTLGRSFYGYTF. This chain uses TRBV27 with TRBJ1-2; unclear D gene. This CDR3 comprises 14 residues. Trimming took off 7 bases at V and 4 bases at J, with 16 bases between the two ends. Germline V lookup: CDR1 MNHEY, CDR2 SMNVEV (reference sequence).